One and the same sample provided the 21 T cell receptor beta chains below, sequenced in a study of blood T cell repertoires in COVID-19. Data came from immunoSEQ multiplex PCR; TCRdb stores just in-frame clones and leaves some out. The profile shows over 200,000 clones, around 80% of them singletons. The source material was peripheral blood. Receptors originate from a human donor in a cohort sampled during active COVID-19.

This clone was observed a few times. DNA for the CDR3: TGTGCCAGCAGTCAGGGTTCCAATCAGCCCCAGCATTTT. This translates into CASSQGSNQPQHF. V gene TRBV28 combines with J gene TRBJ1-5; D perhaps matches TRBD1 (5 bases). Trimming shortened V by 5 bases and J by 3 bases, and 8 bases separated the two germline ends. CDR1 is MDHEN, CDR2 SYDVKM, per germline. The CDR3 consists of 13 residues.

This sequence joins TRBV30 and TRBJ2-7, with TRBD2 matching over 8 bases. The CDR3 consists of 14 residues. Losses at the gene ends were 2 bases for V and 5 bases for J; bases not matched to a gene: 8. Germline CDR1 reads GTSNPN; CDR2 reads SVGIG (reference sequence). This CDR3 is CAWSLTGGIHEQYF. Written as DNA, the CDR3 is TGTGCCTGGAGTCTTACGGGGGGGATCCACGAGCAGTACTTC.

This clone appeared many times. The rearrangement uses TRBV27 and TRBJ1-1; possible D gene TRBD1, 5 bases. This CDR3 spans 13 amino acids. Trimming left V 6 bases short and J 7 bases short, with 15 bases between. Germline-derived CDR1 and CDR2 are MNHEY and SMNVEV (reference sequence). The CDR3 DNA is TGTGCCAGCAGACCGCTAGGGGCGGTTGAAGCTTTCTTT. Its translation: CASRPLGAVEAFF.

The V and J genes are TRBV7-8 and TRBJ1-3; D gene ambiguous. CDR1 is SGHVS, CDR2 FQNEAQ, per germline. Trimming removed 6 bases at V and 2 bases at J, with 11 bases between. This CDR3 is 14 amino acids long. The CDR3 nucleotides read TGTGCCAGCAGGACCCGAGGGCCTGGAAACACCATATATTTT. This gives the protein CASRTRGPGNTIYF.

The genes are TRBV6-6 and TRBJ2-7; 12 bases line up with TRBD2. The germline V gene has CDR1 MNHNY and CDR2 SVGAGI (reference sequence). The CDR3 spans 16 residues. V gave up 5 bases and J gave up 2 bases; unmatched junction bases: 7. Here the CDR3 DNA reads TGTGCCAGCAGTCTTCCGACTAGCGGGAGTCCCTACGAGCAGTACTTC. It yields the protein CASSLPTSGSPYEQYF.

The CDR3 nucleotides are TGTGCCAGCTCAACTAGCAAGGGTCGTACGAGCACTGAAGCTTTCTTT. This codes for CASSTSKGRTSTEAFF. The rearrangement uses TRBV18 and TRBJ1-1; D remains unclear. Germline CDR1 KGHSH, CDR2 LQKENI. CDR3 size: 16 residues. Trimming removed 5 bases from V and 4 bases from J, with 20 bases in between.

At least ten counts were recorded for this clone. The chain uses TRBV27 and TRBJ2-3; 11 nucleotides agree with TRBD2. From germline, CDR1 is MNHEY and CDR2 SMNVEV (reference sequence). CDR3 length: 14 residues. The V segment lost 10 bases and the J segment 2 bases; nucleotides outside the gene matches: 5. In DNA, the CDR3 is TGTGCCACCGGGACTAGCGGAATCACAGATACGCAGTATTTT. Its protein product is CATGTSGITDTQYF.

This chain uses TRBV2 with TRBJ1-4; TRBD1 might be the D (6 bases). CDR1 and CDR2 (germline): SNHLY, FYNNEI. The CDR3 sequence is 14 residues long. Trimming left V 2 bases short and J 4 bases short, with 8 bases between. The CDR3 loop is CASSENRVNEKLFF. CDR3 nucleotides: TGTGCCAGCAGTGAAAACAGGGTTAATGAAAAACTGTTTTTT.

This clone was counted a few times. The genes are TRBV28 and TRBJ2-7; 11 positions agree with TRBD1. V shed 4 bases, J shed 3 bases, and the junction held 8 bases outside the gene matches. Looked up from germline, CDR1 is MDHEN and CDR2 is SYDVKM. The CDR3 has 16 amino acids. For the CDR3, the DNA is TGTGCCAGCAGTTCACCGGGACAGGGGGATCTCTACGAGCAGTACTTC. Protein product: CASSSPGQGDLYEQYF.

This clone was seen a single time. J is TRBJ2-7 and V is TRBV2, with 9 bases identical to TRBD1. The CDR3 spans 15 residues. The junction had 2 bases not matched to a gene; V was cut back by 1 base and J by 1 base. Per the germline V gene, CDR1 is SNHLY and CDR2 is FYNNEI. The CDR3: CASSEEDRGSYEQYF. The CDR3 region has the DNA TGTGCCAGCAGTGAAGAGGACAGGGGTTCCTACGAGCAGTACTTC. The full variable domain, with the rest looked up from reference TRBV2 and TRBJ2-7, is EPEVTQTPSHQVTQMGQEVILRCVPISNHLYFYWYRQILGQKVEFLVSFYNNEISEKSEIFDDQFSVERPDGSNFTLKIRSTKLEDSAMYFCASSEEDRGSYEQYFGPGTRLTVT.

The genes are TRBV5-1 and TRBJ1-1; tentative D call: TRBD1 (5 bases). This CDR3 has 15 amino acids. Germline CDR1 and CDR2: SGHRS and YFSETQ. Trimming took 0 bases from V and 0 from J, leaving 9 bases between them. CDR3 coding DNA: TGCGCCAGCAGCTTGGAGGGGTACATGAACACTGAAGCTTTCTTT. Its translation: CASSLEGYMNTEAFF.

The chain joins TRBV5-1 to TRBJ2-2; TRBD2 matches 12 bases. Trimming took 0 bases from V and 5 from J; bases not matched to a gene: 8. The germline V gene has CDR1 SGHRS and CDR2 YFSETQ. This CDR3 has 18 amino acids. CDR3 sequence reads: CASSLGTSGISRTGELFF. The CDR3 coding sequence is TGCGCCAGCAGCTTGGGGACTAGCGGGATATCTAGGACCGGGGAGCTGTTTTTT.

This chain uses TRBV6-5 with TRBJ2-3; D perhaps matches TRBD1 (6 bases). From germline, CDR1 is MNHEY and CDR2 SVGAGI. V was pared by 0 bases and J by 3 bases, with 10 bases between. CDR3 size: 15 residues. CDR3 sequence: CASSYSERGTDTQYF. CDR3 DNA sequence: TGTGCCAGCAGTTACTCAGAAAGGGGGACAGATACGCAGTATTTT.

This chain links TRBV30 with TRBJ1-1; perhaps TRBD1 as D (6 bases). Trimming removed 0 bases from V and 13 bases from J, with 18 bases in between. This CDR3 is 13 amino acids long. Germline lookup yields CDR1 GTSNPN and CDR2 SVGIG (reference sequence). The CDR3 bases are TGTGCCTGGAGTGTTAATATCTGGGAGGGGGGTTTCTTT. This codes for CAWSVNIWEGGFF.

The chain couples TRBV18 to TRBJ1-3, with 9 bases that match TRBD1. This CDR3 has 16 residues. V gave up 3 bases and J gave up 5 bases; unmatched junction bases: 8. The germline CDR1 and CDR2 sequences are KGHSH and LQKENI. The CDR3: CASSPGQGIVRNTIYF. CDR3 coding DNA: TGTGCCAGCTCACCGGGACAGGGTATAGTCCGAAACACCATATATTTT.

The rearrangement uses TRBV19 and TRBJ1-2, with 10 bases matching TRBD1. Trimming at V came to 2 bases and at J to 6 bases, leaving 3 bases not matched to a gene. Per germline, CDR1 LNHDA and CDR2 SQIVND (reference sequence). The CDR3 sequence is 14 residues long. The CDR3 region is CASSIRGQGDGYTF. CDR3 bases: TGTGCCAGTAGTATACGAGGACAGGGGGATGGCTACACCTTC. Drawing the rest from reference TRBV19 and TRBJ1-2, the complete variable domain is DGGITQSPKYLFRKEGQNVTLSCEQNLNHDAMYWYRQDPGQGLRLIYYSQIVNDFQKGDIAEGYSVSREKKESFPLTVTSAQKNPTAFYLCASSIRGQGDGYTFGSGTRLTVV.

This clone was observed a few times. Here the CDR3 reads CASSSAAAKSGDGYTF. The CDR3, as DNA: TGCGCCAGCAGCTCGGCGGCGGCTAAAAGCGGCGATGGCTACACCTTC. The chain links TRBV5-1 to TRBJ1-2; D is unresolved. The germline V and J ends were trimmed by 3 bases and 6 bases, with 21 bases remaining between them. The CDR3 extends over 16 amino acids. In germline, CDR1 is SGHRS, CDR2 YFSETQ.

This clone was counted between two and nine times. The CDR3 DNA reads TGTGCCAGCAGCTTAGGGGCGGGAGGCGCCTACGAGCAGTACTTC. Translating gives CASSLGAGGAYEQYF. The V call is TRBV7-3, the J call TRBJ2-7, with 8 bases aligning to TRBD2. In germline, CDR1 is SGHTA, CDR2 FQGTGA. The CDR3 contains 15 residues. The trim removed 2 bases at V and 2 bases at J, leaving 5 bases unmatched.

This clone has a single count. The chain is built from TRBV7-9 and TRBJ1-5; no reliable D call. Germline CDR1 SEHNR, CDR2 FQNEAQ (reference sequence). Trimming left V 8 bases short and J 0 bases short, with 8 bases between. CDR3 size: 13 residues. CDR3 bases: TGTGCCAGCGAGGAGCTTAGCAATCAGCCCCAGCATTTT. Its protein product is CASEELSNQPQHF.

V usage is TRBV7-9 and J usage is TRBJ2-7; TRBD1 matches at 7 bases. V lost 3 bases, J lost 2 bases, and 4 bases stayed unmatched. Germline V gene sequence: CDR1 SEHNR, CDR2 FQNEAQ (reference sequence). This CDR3 is built from 14 residues. This CDR3 is CASSFRQGTYEQYF. CDR3 nucleotide sequence: TGTGCCAGCAGCTTTCGACAGGGAACCTACGAGCAGTACTTC.

The chain has TRBV9 and TRBJ2-1, with 8 positions matching TRBD2. The trim removed 0 bases at V and 9 bases at J, leaving 11 bases unmatched. The germline CDR1 and CDR2 sequences are SGDLS and YYNGEE. The CDR3 is made up of 16 amino acids. The CDR3 region has the DNA TGTGCCAGCAGCGTAGTGCGAGCGGGAGCCCTTGGTGAGCAGTTCTTC. This translates into CASSVVRAGALGEQFF.